These T cell receptor beta chains were read from a single sample in a study of response to subunit inactivated influenza vaccine. TCRdb itself ran the RT-PCR reads through MiXCR, one entry per CDR3 protein. The table has a few hundred thousand distinct CDR3 sequences, approximately 12% seen once. Here the sequenced sample was non-naive T cells sorted from PBMCs, taken 14 to 15 days before vaccination. The receptors were gathered from a man aged 45-60 years who received an inactivated influenza vaccine. Each CDR3 is given with its conserved first and last residue. The D gene is left open where the match is weak. For some rows the clone size is stated as once, few or many, or as a class when expanded; others skip it.

abundance	d_gene	v_gene	j_gene	CDR3aa	CDR3nt
.	.	TRBV11-2	TRBJ2-7	CASSHGQGSSYEQYF	TGTGCCAGCAGCCACGGGCAGGGTAGCTCCTACGAGCAGTACTTC
.	TRBD1	TRBV4-2	TRBJ1-4	CASSQDRTGTEKLFF	TGTGCCAGCAGCCAAGATCGGACAGGGACTGAAAAACTGTTTTTT
.	TRBD2	TRBV5-1	TRBJ2-1	CASRLAGAYNEQIF	TGCGCCAGCAGGCTAGCGGGAGCTTACAATGAGCAGATCTTC
.	TRBD1	TRBV10-3	TRBJ2-1	CATKRQGQNNEQFF	TGTGCCACGAAAAGACAGGGTCAGAACAATGAGCAGTTCTTC
many	.	TRBV5-1	TRBJ1-5	CASSQGRNQPQHF	TGCGCCAGCAGCCAGGGACGAAATCAGCCCCAGCATTTT
many	.	TRBV7-9	TRBJ2-5	CASSLALGETQYF	TGTGCCAGCAGCTTAGCGCTGGGGGAGACCCAGTACTTC
many	.	TRBV7-9	TRBJ2-5	CASSSEGETQYF	TGTGCCAGCAGCTCGGAGGGAGAGACCCAGTACTTC
.	TRBD1	TRBV20-1	TRBJ2-1	CSATKAGTGGNEQFF	TGCAGTGCAACTAAGGCCGGGACAGGGGGCAATGAGCAGTTCTTC
many	.	TRBV19	TRBJ1-2	CASSAHGWARGYTF	TGTGCCAGTAGCGCCCACGGTTGGGCCCGTGGCTACACCTTC
many	TRBD2	TRBV6-2/TRBV6-3	TRBJ2-1	CASSYSGGSYNEQFF	TGTGCCAGCAGTTATAGCGGGGGGTCCTACAATGAGCAGTTCTTC
.	TRBD1	TRBV3-1	TRBJ1-6	CASSQSRPLRDRENSPLHF	TGTGCCAGCAGCCAGAGCAGGCCTTTGAGGGACAGGGAGAATTCACCCCTCCACTTT